This T cell receptor beta chain was retrieved from a study of blood T cell repertoires in COVID-19. Method: immunoSEQ multiplex PCR; TCRdb's copy keeps in-frame clones and lacks some. The sample has nearly 250,000 clones; roughly 86% are singletons. Sequenced input: peripheral blood. The sequence was obtained from an elderly woman with COVID-19, enrolled during active disease.

In nucleotides, the CDR3 is TGTGCCAGCAGCTCGCAGGGTTACTCTGGAAACACCATATATTTT. Encoded protein: CASSSQGYSGNTIYF. The J gene is TRBJ1-3, the V gene TRBV7-6; perhaps TRBD1 as D (5 bases). In germline, CDR1 is SGHVS, CDR2 FNYEAQ. CDR3 length: 15 amino acids. The V end was cut by 4 bases, the J end by 0 bases, with 10 bases between.